The clone carrying this T cell receptor beta chain was seen ten or more times. Documented time point: newly diagnosed GD, antithyroid drugs for less than 3 months. The TCR library was made from RNA that had been extracted from PBMCs in TRIzol. The TCR beta library used iRepertoire HTBI primers with Arm-PCR amplification of CDR3. A single record per CDR3 protein comes from TCRdb applying MiXCR to the multiplex PCR reads. The data show around 500,000 distinct CDR3 sequences, approximately 15% seen once. Trimming left V 3 bases short and J 0 bases short, with 10 bases between. The CDR3 is 15 residues long. The data were obtained in a study of regulatory T cells in long-lasting Graves disease. This same sample was also taken into another study, of T cells in Graves' hyperthyroidism and ophthalmopathy.

The source is a man aged 25 to 40 with Graves disease. The genes are TRBV12-3 or TRBV12-4 and TRBJ2-3; no clear D. Source: peripheral blood mononuclear cells (PBMCs), taken at new diagnosis, from a patient treated with antithyroid drugs. This CDR3 is CASSFGAPSTDTQYF. The CDR3, as DNA: TGTGCCAGCAGTTTTGGAGCCCCAAGCACAGATACGCAGTATTTT.